The table lists the clone carrying this TCR beta chain with many counts. Its antigen is undetermined. The sample is drawn from a study of T cells in Graves' hyperthyroidism and ophthalmopathy. Study-wide context: Specimen type is peripheral blood, collected at initial diagnosis prior to any treatment.

RNA transcripts yielded amplified TCR beta CDR3 regions. Initially, a first-round RT-PCR of the TCR CDR3 employed the HTBI primer set. TCRdb recomputed calls from the multiplex PCR reads with MiXCR, one row per CDR3 protein. The sample consists of 540,000 or so distinct CDR3 sequences, around 14% of them appearing once. The CDR3 is made up of 15 amino acids. The V gene end was trimmed by 7 bases and the J gene end by 4 bases; junction bases not matched to a gene: 7. The germline V gene encodes CDR1 MDHEN and CDR2 SYDVKM. General study results and limits: Model output signaled ophthalmopathy a median around 5.9 months ahead of onset.

The origin of this receptor is a woman in her thirties with Graves' hyperthyroidism. The chain links TRBV28 to TRBJ2-2, with TRBD2 identical over 9 bases. Sequenced material: blood. This CDR3 is CASTLSGSITGELFF. CDR3 in DNA: TGTGCCAGCACCCTTAGCGGGAGTATCACCGGGGAGCTGTTTTTT.